Reported below is one T cell receptor beta chain. A read error may produce the germline difference seen at one junction end. These data originate in a study of T cells in localized non-small cell lung cancer. The CDR3 runs to 15 residues. Germline CDR1 MNHNS, CDR2 SASEGT. TCRdb's table, derived via immunoSEQ multiplex PCR, lists solely in-frame clones and lacks some. The sample has over 25,000 clones, less than 95% seen once. Here the sequenced sample was peripheral blood, taken before any cancer treatment. The source is a woman aged 35-70 years with stage I lung adenocarcinoma. This sequence joins TRBV6-1 and TRBJ2-2, with TRBD2 identical over 11 bases. DNA for the CDR3: TGTGCCGGCAGTGAACTAGCGGGGGACACCGGGGAGCTGTTTTTT. Amino acids: CAGSELAGDTGELFF.